This TCR beta chain comes out of a study of OX40 agonist ivuxolimab in advanced cancers. Study at large: An agonistic anti-OX40 (CD134) antibody, ivuxolimab, was used to treat the patients. Patients received ivuxolimab, an intravenous treatment, every 2 weeks at 0.01 to 10 mg/kg.

The data were produced by immunoSEQ multiplex PCR, yet TCRdb's version contains in-frame clones alone and is incomplete. Of over 70,000 clones listed, around 89% are singletons. J was trimmed by 5 bases and V by 8 bases; bases with no gene match: 11. Germline CDR1 and CDR2: MGHRA and YSYEKL. The CDR3 has 15 residues. The rearrangement links TRBV4-1 to TRBJ2-5; 10 bases align to TRBD1. This receptor was obtained from an adult with an advanced solid tumor such as melanoma, head and neck, liver or kidney cancer. The material was CD4+ or CD8+ T cells sorted from blood, obtained in a trial of the OX40 agonist ivuxolimab. The CDR3 spells CASSRTGGWVETQYF. CDR3 DNA sequence: TGCGCCAGCTCTAGGACAGGGGGGTGGGTGGAGACCCAGTACTTC.